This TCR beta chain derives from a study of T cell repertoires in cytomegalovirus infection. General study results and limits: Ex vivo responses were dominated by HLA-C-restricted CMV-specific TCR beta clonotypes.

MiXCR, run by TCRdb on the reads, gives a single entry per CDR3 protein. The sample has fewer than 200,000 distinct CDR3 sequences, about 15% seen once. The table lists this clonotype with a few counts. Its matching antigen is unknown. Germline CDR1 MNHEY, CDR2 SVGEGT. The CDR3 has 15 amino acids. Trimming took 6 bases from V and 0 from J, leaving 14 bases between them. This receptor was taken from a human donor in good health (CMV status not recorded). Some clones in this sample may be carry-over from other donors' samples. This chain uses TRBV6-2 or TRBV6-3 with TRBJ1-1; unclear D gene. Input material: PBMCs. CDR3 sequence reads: CASSRGGPMNTEAFF. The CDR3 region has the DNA TGTGCCAGCAGCCGAGGTGGGCCGATGAACACTGAAGCTTTCTTT.